The 5 T cell receptor beta chains reported below all come from one sample, sequenced in a study of shared clonotypes between healthy human individuals. Assay: immunoSEQ multiplex PCR; the TCRdb copy retains only in-frame clones and omits some. The profile covers about 1.1 million clones, with roughly 74% appearing a single time and 0.6% to 0.7% taken by the ten largest. Input material: memory CD4+ T cells from PBMCs. Subset indicated: CD45RA-negative fraction. These receptors were obtained from a man in his late teens or twenties in good health. Some clones in this sample may be carry-over from other donors' samples.

There are many counts of this clone. The V call is TRBV7-3, the J call TRBJ2-1, with 8 bases matching TRBD2. There are 13 residues in the CDR3. Germline-derived CDR1 and CDR2 are SGHTA and FQGTGA. With V trimmed by 2 bases and J by 11 bases, 5 bases remained unmatched. The CDR3: CASSLPLAGQQFF. For the CDR3, the DNA is TGTGCCAGCAGCTTACCATTAGCGGGACAGCAGTTCTTC.

V usage is TRBV5-6 and J usage is TRBJ2-7, with 8 bases aligning to TRBD2. The CDR3 spans 15 residues. The germline CDR1 and CDR2 sequences are SGHDT and YYEEEE. J lost 3 bases, V lost 0 bases, and 5 bases had no gene match. CDR3 in DNA: TGTGCCAGCAGCTTGGTCGCTAGCGGGTACTACGAGCAGTACTTC. Protein: CASSLVASGYYEQYF.

The gene calls are TRBV7-6 and TRBJ2-5; TRBD2 matches 8 bases. The V gene's germline CDR1 is SGHVS and CDR2 FNYEAQ. V lost 5 bases and J lost 7; bases outside the gene matches: 18. The CDR3 totals 17 residues. The CDR3 DNA reads as TGTGCCAGCAGCCGGGCCCGCCAGCGGGAGCTACTCGGGACCCAGTACTTC. As protein: CASSRARQRELLGTQYF.

The table lists this clone with many counts. V is TRBV7-3 and J is TRBJ1-5, with unresolved D. In germline, CDR1 is SGHTA, CDR2 FQGTGA. The V end lost 1 base, the J end lost 6 bases, and 4 bases lay between the germline ends. The CDR3 sequence is 12 residues long. The CDR3, as DNA: TGTGCCAGCAGCTTAAAGGGTCAGCCCCAGCATTTT. It codes for CASSLKGQPQHF.

The chain has TRBV7-2 and TRBJ2-1; no clear D. V was clipped by 1 base and J by 7 bases, with 11 bases between them. CDR1 and CDR2 from the germline V gene are SGHTA and FQGNSA. CDR3 length: 14 residues. CDR3 nucleotides: TGTGCCAGCAGCTTAGAGTACAGCTTAAATGAGCAGTTCTTC. It translates to CASSLEYSLNEQFF.